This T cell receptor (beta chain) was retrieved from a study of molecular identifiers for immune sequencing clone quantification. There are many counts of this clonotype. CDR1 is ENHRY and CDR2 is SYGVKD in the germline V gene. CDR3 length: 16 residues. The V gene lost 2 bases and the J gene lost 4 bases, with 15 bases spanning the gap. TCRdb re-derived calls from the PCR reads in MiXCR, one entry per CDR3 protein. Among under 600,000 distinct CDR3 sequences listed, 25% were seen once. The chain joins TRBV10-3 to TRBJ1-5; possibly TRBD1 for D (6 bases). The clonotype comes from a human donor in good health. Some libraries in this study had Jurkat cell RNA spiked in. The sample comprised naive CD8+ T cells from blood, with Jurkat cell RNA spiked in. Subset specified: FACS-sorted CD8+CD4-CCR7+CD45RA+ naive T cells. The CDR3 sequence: CAISEGPGHLNQPQHF. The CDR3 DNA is TGTGCCATCAGTGAGGGCCCGGGACATTTAAATCAGCCCCAGCATTTT.